Sequencing of this T cell receptor beta chain was carried out in a study of T-cell reconstitution after alpha-beta-depleted transplantation in children. V was trimmed by 6 bases and J by 1 base, leaving 9 bases between them. Germline V gene data show CDR1 as DFQATT and CDR2 as SNEGSKA (reference sequence). The CDR3 totals 12 residues. Overall study results and limits: Recipient T cells and thymic progenitors that survived were the source of the high TCRbeta diversity seen at day 60 in some patients. By about two months after transplant, alpha-beta T cells reportedly arose from several hundred graft clones that had expanded. The authors attributed T-cell counts and diversity one year after transplant mostly to newly produced T cells.

This clonotype was detected once. Its cognate antigen is unknown. Library preparation (for TCRbeta) was performed with unique molecular identifiers. Each CDR3 protein gets one entry after TCRdb re-called the PCR reads with MiXCR. The sample has about 980,000 distinct CDR3 sequences; under 30% are singletons. The J gene is TRBJ1-1, the V gene TRBV20-1; no reliable D call. Sequences were derived from PBMCs, mostly from graft donor cells, sampled 360 days after TCRalphabeta/CD19-depleted stem cell transplant. The TCR was taken from a boy under two years old who had a stem cell transplant for SCID, so the T cells may come from the graft donor. The CDR3 nucleotides read TGCAGTGCCGCCCATTGGAACACTGAAGCTTTCTTT. Amino acids: CSAAHWNTEAFF.